Below are 31 T cell receptor beta chains sequenced from a single sample in a study of identical twins. TCRdb redid the calling of the 5' RACE reads with MiXCR, one entry per CDR3 protein. The table has under 250,000 distinct CDR3 sequences, about 7.5% seen once. These data were likewise used in another study, on yellow fever vaccine responses in identical twins.

Sequenced input: memory (CD45RO+) T cells sorted from blood. The receptors were gathered from a woman aged 18-35 years in good health.

The rearrangement joins TRBV5-1 to TRBJ1-5, with a possible D match to TRBD1 (5 bases). The CDR3 loop spans 14 amino acids. Germline CDR1 reads SGHRS; CDR2 reads YFSETQ. V was shortened by 0 bases and J by 8 bases, with 12 bases between the two germline ends. CDR3 loop: CASSLVAGLEPQHF. The CDR3 DNA is TGCGCCAGCAGCTTGGTGGCAGGGCTGGAGCCCCAGCATTTT.

The chain links TRBV7-9 to TRBJ2-5; possible D gene TRBD2, 6 bases. Germline V gives CDR1 SEHNR, CDR2 FQNEAQ (reference sequence). V gave up 0 bases and J gave up 2 bases, with 13 bases separating them. This CDR3 comprises 16 residues. DNA of the CDR3: TGTGCCAGCAGCTTAGCGCTAGGGGAGGTACAAGAGACCCAGTACTTC. The encoded protein is CASSLALGEVQETQYF.

This clonotype was observed many times. The chain employs TRBV15 and TRBJ1-6; D remains unclear. The V end was cut by 0 bases, the J end by 10 bases, with 10 bases between. The CDR3 is 14 amino acids. Germline values: CDR1 LNHNV, CDR2 YYDKDF (reference sequence). The DNA for the CDR3 is TGTGCCACCAGCAGAGAGGGAGGACCGTCACCCCTCCACTTT. Translated, it gives CATSREGGPSPLHF.

This clonotype was picked up many times. The rearrangement joins TRBV27 to TRBJ2-2; 9 bases fit TRBD2. Per germline, CDR1 MNHEY and CDR2 SMNVEV (reference sequence). The CDR3 contains 17 residues. After removal of 2 bases from V and 6 bases from J, the junction contained 10 bases not matched to a gene. The CDR3 loop is CASSLAGTSKWAGELFF. The CDR3 DNA follows: TGTGCCAGCAGTTTAGCGGGGACTAGCAAATGGGCCGGGGAGCTGTTTTTT.

The V gene is TRBV7-3, the J gene TRBJ2-1; TRBD2 agrees at 8 bases. There are 15 residues in the CDR3. V dropped 5 bases and J dropped 5; count of bases not matched to a gene: 8. Germline lookup yields CDR1 SGHTA and CDR2 FQGTGA. CDR3 protein: CASSDLLAANNEQFF. For the CDR3, the DNA is TGTGCCAGCAGCGACTTACTAGCGGCAAACAATGAGCAGTTCTTC.

Only a few counts were recorded for this clonotype. The V gene is TRBV7-9, the J gene TRBJ1-5, with a possible D match to TRBD1 (5 bases). The CDR3 contains 17 residues. Germline V lookup: CDR1 SEHNR, CDR2 FQNEAQ (reference sequence). V was pared by 3 bases and J by 4 bases, with 19 bases between. This CDR3 reads CASSFGSTRDSNQPQHF. In DNA, the CDR3 is TGTGCCAGCAGCTTTGGCTCAACCAGGGACTCTAATCAGCCCCAGCATTTT. The variable domain in full, with the rest retrieved from reference TRBV7-9 and TRBJ1-5, is DTGVSQNPRHKITKRGQNVTFRCDPISEHNRLYWYRQTLGQGPEFLTYFQNEAQLEKSRLLSDRFSAERPKGSFSTLEIQRTEQGDSAMYLCASSFGSTRDSNQPQHFGDGTRLSIL.

This clonotype has a handful of counts. The rearrangement joins TRBV9 to TRBJ1-1; 8 bases map to TRBD1. Germline V gene lookup returns CDR1 SGDLS and CDR2 YYNGEE. The CDR3 is made up of 15 amino acids. The V and J ends lost 2 bases and 1 base, in that order; junction bases with no gene match: 4. The CDR3 here is CASSVGTGPNTEAFF. The CDR3 DNA sequence: TGTGCCAGCAGCGTTGGGACAGGTCCGAACACTGAAGCTTTCTTT.

This sequence joins TRBV10-3 and TRBJ1-4; D unclear. Germline V gene lookup returns CDR1 ENHRY and CDR2 SYGVKD. Trimming removed 10 bases at V and 3 bases at J, with 12 bases between. CDR3 length: 13 amino acids. CDR3 amino acids: CATKDLSNEKLFF. In nucleotides, the CDR3 is TGTGCCACCAAAGACCTTTCTAATGAAAAACTGTTTTTT.

The CDR3 loop is CASSEYKESGAFF. The DNA of the CDR3 is TGTGCCAGCAGTGAATACAAGGAATCGGGGGCTTTCTTT. The chain links TRBV6-1 to TRBJ1-1; D gene unclear. This CDR3 has 13 residues. V lost 2 bases to trimming and J lost 11 bases, with 15 bases between them. Germline CDR1 reads MNHNS; CDR2 reads SASEGT.

Many counts were recorded for this clonotype. The chain recombines TRBV29-1 with TRBJ1-2; possibly TRBD1 for D (6 bases). Germline V gives CDR1 SQVTM, CDR2 ANQGSEA. V lost 5 bases to trimming and J lost 4 bases, with 20 bases between them. This CDR3 has 15 residues. The CDR3 DNA follows: TGCAGCGTTCCTCTGGGCGGAGGGGGTTCCTATGGCTACACCTTC. Translating it yields CSVPLGGGGSYGYTF. The complete variable domain, with remaining parts taken from reference TRBV29-1 and TRBJ1-2, reads SAVISQKPSRDICQRGTSLTIQCQVDSQVTMMFWYRQQPGQSLTLIATANQGSEATYESGFVIDKFPISRPNLTFSTLTVSNMSPEDSSIYLCSVPLGGGGSYGYTFGSGTRLTVV.

This clonotype appeared a few times. The chain couples TRBV28 to TRBJ2-7; possible D gene TRBD1, 5 bases. V was trimmed by 8 bases and J by 1 base, leaving 18 bases between them. The CDR3 extends over 15 amino acids. Looked up from germline, CDR1 is MDHEN and CDR2 is SYDVKM. The CDR3 DNA reads as TGTGCCAGCGGACGGGTGCGACAGTCTTCCTACGAGCAGTACTTC. It encodes CASGRVRQSSYEQYF.

The V gene is TRBV27, the J gene TRBJ2-6; 9 bases match TRBD1. The CDR3 is 17 residues long. Germline V gene sequence: CDR1 MNHEY, CDR2 SMNVEV (reference sequence). V dropped 8 bases and J dropped 3; count of bases not matched to a gene: 11. In DNA form, the CDR3 reads TGTGCCAGCGGATTTCACAGGGGGCTGAGTGGGGCCAACGTCCTGACTTTC. Translated, it gives CASGFHRGLSGANVLTF.

In this sample, this clonotype turned up a few times. This chain links TRBV20-1 with TRBJ2-5; maybe TRBD2 (6 bases). V shed 3 bases and J shed 3 bases, with 26 bases lying between them. CDR1 is DFQATT and CDR2 is SNEGSKA in the germline V gene (reference sequence). The CDR3 runs 18 residues. CDR3 coding DNA: TGCAGTGCTAGTCGTATTACCGGAGGGGCTAGGGTTGAAGAGACCCAGTACTTC. This translates into CSASRITGGARVEETQYF.

The CDR3 DNA reads TGTGCCAGCAGCAACGGTGGGAGTAGTGAAAAACTGTTTTTT. Protein: CASSNGGSSEKLFF. The V gene is TRBV6-1, the J gene TRBJ1-4; D remains unclear. The CDR3 covers 14 residues. V was clipped by 6 bases and J by 7 bases, with 15 bases between them. The V gene's germline CDR1 is MNHNS and CDR2 SASEGT.

The V and J genes are TRBV4-3 and TRBJ2-5, with 7 bases identical to TRBD2. Germline-derived CDR1 and CDR2 are LGHNA and YSLEER. J was trimmed by 5 bases and V by 3 bases; bases with no gene match: 12. CDR3 length: 16 residues. The CDR3: CASSQASGKGGETQYF. The CDR3 DNA reads as TGCGCCAGCAGCCAGGCAAGCGGGAAGGGTGGGGAGACCCAGTACTTC.

This rearrangement joins TRBV7-2 to TRBJ2-3, with 9 bases lining up with TRBD2. V shed 5 bases, J shed 0 bases, and the junction held 6 bases outside the gene matches. This CDR3 region has 16 residues. The V gene's germline CDR1 is SGHTA and CDR2 FQGNSA. The CDR3 nucleotides are TGTGCCAGCAGCCGGGCGGGAGGGAAAAGCACAGATACGCAGTATTTT. Amino acids: CASSRAGGKSTDTQYF.

The rearrangement joins TRBV7-2 to TRBJ2-7, with 10 positions matching TRBD2. With 5 bases clipped from V and 6 bases from J, the junction kept 13 bases outside the gene matches. This CDR3 spans 16 amino acids. CDR1 and CDR2 (germline): SGHTA, FQGNSA. The CDR3 nucleotides read TGTGCCAGCAGCCCCAGACTAGCGGGCCGTTCACGCGAGCAGTACTTC. It codes for CASSPRLAGRSREQYF.

The V gene is TRBV24-1, the J gene TRBJ1-1; D gene unclear. Deletions cut 4 bases from V and 1 base from J, with 6 bases between. This CDR3 region has 13 residues. CDR1 and CDR2 (germline): KGHDR, SFDVKD. CDR3 sequence: CATSEEKNTEAFF. The CDR3 bases are TGTGCCACCAGTGAGGAGAAGAACACTGAAGCTTTCTTT.

This clonotype was found many times. This rearrangement joins TRBV15 to TRBJ2-3; 8 bases agree with TRBD2. The germline V gene has CDR1 LNHNV and CDR2 YYDKDF (reference sequence). This CDR3 region has 17 residues. Trimming removed 0 bases from V and 0 bases from J; junction bases left unmatched: 5. As DNA, the CDR3 is TGTGCCACCAGCAGAGACTATAGCGGGATGAGCACAGATACGCAGTATTTT. This gives the protein CATSRDYSGMSTDTQYF.

The V call is TRBV12-3 or TRBV12-4, the J call TRBJ2-7; 7 nucleotides line up with TRBD1. This CDR3 contains 12 residues. V trimming: 7 bases; J trimming: 3 bases; junction bases outside the gene matches: 3. This chain's CDR3 is CASKRTGYEQYF. For the CDR3, the DNA is TGTGCCAGCAAACGGACAGGCTACGAGCAGTACTTC.

This clonotype was counted between two and nine times. The chain uses TRBV27 and TRBJ1-6, with D hard to call. Germline assignment: CDR1 MNHEY and CDR2 SMNVEV (reference sequence). This CDR3 contains 15 residues. V was trimmed by 1 base and J by 5 bases, leaving 9 bases between them. Here the CDR3 DNA reads TGTGCCAGCAGTTTATTCGGCGGGGATAATTCACCCCTCCACTTT. Residues: CASSLFGGDNSPLHF.

The V gene is TRBV12-3 or TRBV12-4, the J gene TRBJ2-5, with no clear D. The CDR3 consists of 13 residues. Trimming stripped 6 bases from V and 5 bases from J, with 13 bases between. CDR3 sequence (DNA): TGTGCCAGCAGCATAGCTAGTTCTGAGACCCAGTACTTC. This codes for CASSIASSETQYF.

The chain has TRBV20-1 and TRBJ1-6; D is possibly TRBD1 (5 bases). Deletions cut 8 bases from V and 2 bases from J, with 16 bases between. Germline V CDR1 and CDR2: DFQATT, SNEGSKA (reference sequence). This CDR3 contains 15 residues. The CDR3: CSSEVAGTYNSPLHF. Here the CDR3 DNA reads TGCAGTTCAGAAGTGGCAGGGACCTATAATTCACCCCTCCACTTT.

This clonotype has a count of ten or more. The chain recombines TRBV5-1 with TRBJ2-5; D is unresolved. The V end was cut by 1 base, the J end by 1 base, with 8 bases between. The CDR3 is 14 amino acids. Germline V gene data show CDR1 as SGHRS and CDR2 as YFSETQ. The CDR3, as DNA: TGCGCCAGCAGCTTGTCACAGCTCCAAGAGACCCAGTACTTC. Protein product: CASSLSQLQETQYF.

The V call is TRBV21-1, the J call TRBJ2-1. TRBV21-1 is shown as a pseudogene. The CDR3 runs 11 residues. In DNA, the CDR3 is TGTGCCAGCAGCCCTAACCGAGAGCAGTTCTTC. Translation: CASSPNREQFF.

This clonotype was seen more than once but under ten times. This chain uses TRBV5-1 with TRBJ2-5; TRBD2 matches at 9 bases. Per the germline V gene, CDR1 is SGHRS and CDR2 is YFSETQ. V shed 0 bases, J shed 5 bases, and the junction held 8 bases outside the gene matches. The CDR3 extends over 16 amino acids. In nucleotides, the CDR3 is TGCGCCAGCAGCTTGGATTCGCGGGGGGGCCTCGAGACCCAGTACTTC. This translates into CASSLDSRGGLETQYF.

This clonotype was seen ten or more times. The CDR3 DNA reads as TGTGCCAGCAGTGCACAGGACCCTAACTATGGCTACACCTTC. It is translated as CASSAQDPNYGYTF. J is TRBJ1-2 and V is TRBV2; D might be TRBD1 (5 bases). The germline gives CDR1 SNHLY, CDR2 FYNNEI. CDR3 length equals 14 residues. Trimming cost V 4 bases and J 0 bases, with 9 bases left between them.

The chain couples TRBV7-9 to TRBJ1-5; D may be TRBD1 (5 bases). The CDR3 length is 17 residues. Germline V gene lookup returns CDR1 SEHNR and CDR2 FQNEAQ (reference sequence). With 5 bases removed from V and 2 bases from J, the gap between germline ends came to 19 bases. The CDR3 protein is CASSPPIQGQGNQPQHF. DNA of the CDR3: TGTGCCAGCAGCCCACCGATCCAGGGTCAGGGCAATCAGCCCCAGCATTTT. Full variable domain (remainder filled in from reference TRBV7-9 and TRBJ1-5): DTGVSQNPRHKITKRGQNVTFRCDPISEHNRLYWYRQTLGQGPEFLTYFQNEAQLEKSRLLSDRFSAERPKGSFSTLEIQRTEQGDSAMYLCASSPPIQGQGNQPQHFGDGTRLSIL.

This clonotype was detected many times. This sequence joins TRBV7-2 and TRBJ2-3, with D perhaps TRBD2 (5 bases). There are 15 residues in the CDR3. V was pared by 1 base and J by 1 base, with 9 bases between. From germline, CDR1 is SGHTA and CDR2 FQGNSA. The CDR3 DNA sequence: TGTGCCAGCAGCTTAGGGGGAGTTGGCACAGATACGCAGTATTTT. Amino acids: CASSLGGVGTDTQYF.

This clonotype was seen a handful of times. The V and J genes are TRBV5-1 and TRBJ1-5, with D perhaps TRBD1 (6 bases). The germline CDR1 and CDR2 sequences are SGHRS and YFSETQ. CDR3 length equals 15 residues. With 0 bases removed from V and 6 bases from J, the gap between germline ends came to 13 bases. The CDR3 nucleotides are TGCGCCAGCAGCTTGGAGGGGGGGGCTAGTCAGCCCCAGCATTTT. Its protein is CASSLEGGASQPQHF.

The chain carries TRBV2 and TRBJ1-3; D ambiguous. The V gene's germline CDR1 is SNHLY and CDR2 FYNNEI. This CDR3 is 16 amino acids long. V gave up 7 bases and J gave up 1 base, with 17 bases separating them. The CDR3 region has the DNA TGTGCCAGCAAAAGGAGGGCAGCCCTATCTGGAAACACCATATATTTT. It translates to CASKRRAALSGNTIYF.